These 2 T cell receptor beta chains were sequenced from one sample in a study of cytomegalovirus exposure and HLA in healthy donors. Use of 60 Vbeta and 13 Jbeta primers characterized the PCR. The protocol was immunoSEQ multiplex PCR, while the TCRdb copy is restricted to in-frame clones and leaves out a portion. The sample holds more than 100,000 clones, around 66% seen once. Sequencing was carried out using PBMCs. Receptors were obtained from a man younger than 30 in good health and CMV-seronegative.

CDR3 sequence: CAWSQGRLSSEQYF. CDR3 coding DNA: TGTGCCTGGAGTCAGGGCAGGCTATCTAGCGAGCAGTACTTC. The J gene is TRBJ2-7, the V gene TRBV30, with a tentative D call TRBD1 (5 bases). This CDR3 region has 14 residues. Trimming removed 2 bases from V and 6 bases from J, with 17 bases in between. Germline V gene data show CDR1 as GTSNPN and CDR2 as SVGIG (reference sequence).

The CDR3 region has the DNA TGTGCCTGGAGGGGGGGAACCTACACCTTC. Amino acids: CAWRGGTYTF. J is TRBJ1-2 and V is TRBV30; TRBD1 is a possible D gene (5 bases). The germline gives CDR1 GTSNPN, CDR2 SVGIG (reference sequence). V lost 3 bases and J lost 10, with 9 bases in between. This CDR3 region has 10 residues.